The clone carrying this T cell receptor (beta chain) has only one observation. This entry belongs to a study of technical replicates of blood from several donors. This CDR3 is 17 amino acids long. The ends lost 3 bases at V and 1 base at J; junction bases unmatched: 12. Germline V gene sequence: CDR1 MGHDK, CDR2 SYGVNS. The table came from immunoSEQ multiplex PCR; TCRdb's copy has only in-frame clones and leaves some out. The sample carries some 93,000 clones, about 96% recorded once. The sample consisted of T cells isolated from PBMCs. The chain uses TRBV25-1 and TRBJ2-7; 7 bases are shared with TRBD1. The sequence was collected from a human donor in good health. The CDR3 region has the DNA TGTGCCAGCAGTGATGAAATAAGGACAGGAAATTCCTACGAGCAGTACTTC. Protein sequence: CASSDEIRTGNSYEQYF.